This T cell receptor beta chain was captured in a study of blood T cells in healthy people across ages. Between the trimmed V and J ends, which lost 3 bases and 6 bases, there was a span of 17 bases. Germline-derived CDR1 and CDR2 are MNHEY and SVGEGT. This CDR3 region has 15 residues. Primers used in a second PCR of about 7 to 12 cycles were a sample-barcoded 5' primer and a J-beta primer mix. One entry per CDR3 protein, called by TCRdb with MiXCR from the 5' RACE reads. The table lists over 950,000 distinct CDR3 sequences, roughly half of them singletons, with 20% to 25% in the top ten. The chain uses TRBV6-2 or TRBV6-3 and TRBJ1-1; D is ambiguous. This sequence originates from a woman in her sixties in good health. The sample taken for sequencing was blood. The CDR3 region is CASSYRRQRLAEAFF. The CDR3 region has the DNA TGTGCCAGCAGTTATCGGCGGCAAAGGTTGGCTGAAGCTTTCTTT.